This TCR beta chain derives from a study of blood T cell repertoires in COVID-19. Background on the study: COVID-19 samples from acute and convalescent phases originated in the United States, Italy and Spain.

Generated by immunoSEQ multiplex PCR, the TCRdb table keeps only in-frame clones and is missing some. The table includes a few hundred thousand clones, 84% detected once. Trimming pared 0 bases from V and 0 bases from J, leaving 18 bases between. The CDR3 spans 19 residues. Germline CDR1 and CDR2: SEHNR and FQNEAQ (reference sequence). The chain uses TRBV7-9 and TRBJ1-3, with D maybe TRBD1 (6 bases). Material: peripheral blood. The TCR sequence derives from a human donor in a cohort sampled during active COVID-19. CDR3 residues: CASSLAGGGPNLSGNTIYF. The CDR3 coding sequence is TGTGCCAGCAGCTTAGCCGGCGGGGGCCCGAACCTCTCTGGAAACACCATATATTTT. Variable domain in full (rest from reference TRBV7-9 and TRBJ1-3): DTGVSQNPRHKITKRGQNVTFRCDPISEHNRLYWYRQTLGQGPEFLTYFQNEAQLEKSRLLSDRFSAERPKGSFSTLEIQRTEQGDSAMYLCASSLAGGGPNLSGNTIYFGEGSWLTVV.